This note documents a single T cell receptor (beta chain) sequence. The data belong to a study of early stage breast cancer tumors. About the research overall: Of around 15 invasive breast tumors, about a dozen were hormone receptor-positive, HER2-negative.

Germline V gene lookup returns CDR1 SGHVS and CDR2 FNYEAQ. Between the trimmed V and J ends, which lost 5 bases and 1 base, there was a span of 12 bases. CDR3 size: 14 residues. The method was immunoSEQ multiplex PCR; TCRdb's version includes in-frame clones alone and lacks a portion of them. The sample has 14,000 or so clones, approximately 81% seen once. Source material: normal breast tissue next to the tumor. The TCR comes from a person aged 45 to 59 with breast cancer. The chain employs TRBV7-6 and TRBJ2-7; D unresolved. The CDR3 spells CASSLSYGSYEQYF. Written as DNA, the CDR3 is TGTGCCAGCAGCCTCAGTTACGGATCCTACGAGCAGTACTTC.